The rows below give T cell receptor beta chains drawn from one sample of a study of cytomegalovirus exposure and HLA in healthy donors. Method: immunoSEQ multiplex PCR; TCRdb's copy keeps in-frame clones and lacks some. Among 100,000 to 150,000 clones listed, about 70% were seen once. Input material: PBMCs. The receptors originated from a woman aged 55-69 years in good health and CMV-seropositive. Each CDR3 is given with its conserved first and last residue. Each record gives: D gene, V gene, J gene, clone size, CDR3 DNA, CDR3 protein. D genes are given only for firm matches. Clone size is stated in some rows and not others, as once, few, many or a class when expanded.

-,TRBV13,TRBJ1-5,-,TGTGCCAGCAGCGTCTTAAATCAGCCCCAGCATTTT,CASSVLNQPQHF
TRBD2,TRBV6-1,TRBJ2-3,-,TGTGCCAGCAGTTTTGGGCGGGGGAGCACAGATACGCAGTATTTT,CASSFGRGSTDTQYF
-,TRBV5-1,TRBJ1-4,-,TGCGCCAGCAGCTTAAGACAGCCTCAAGATAATGAAAAACTGTTTTTT,CASSLRQPQDNEKLFF
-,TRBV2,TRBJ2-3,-,TGTGCCAGCAGTGATCCCACGGGTACGCAGTATTTT,CASSDPTGTQYF
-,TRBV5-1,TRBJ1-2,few,TGCGCCAGCAGCACGACAAGCTATGGCTACACCTTC,CASSTTSYGYTF
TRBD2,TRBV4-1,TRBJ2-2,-,TGCGCCAGCAGCCAAGATCAAAGACTAGCGGGGGCCACCGGGGAGCTGTTTTTT,CASSQDQRLAGATGELFF
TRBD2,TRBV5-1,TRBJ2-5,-,TGCGCCAGCAGCTTGGGACCCGGGACTAGCGGCCAAGAGACCCAGTACTTC,CASSLGPGTSGQETQYF
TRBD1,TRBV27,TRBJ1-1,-,TGTGCCAGCATAGCCGACAGGGAGGACACTGAAGCTTTCTTT,CASIADREDTEAFF
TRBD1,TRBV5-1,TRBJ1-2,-,TGCGCCAGCAGCTTTGACCCGGGACAGAGCTATGGCTACACCTTC,CASSFDPGQSYGYTF
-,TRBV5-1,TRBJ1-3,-,TGCGCCAGCAGCTGGAATGGGGGCAAATCCACTGGAAACACCATATATTTT,CASSWNGGKSTGNTIYF
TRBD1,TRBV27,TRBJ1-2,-,TGTGCCAGCCCAAGAGGAGGGACAGGGAGCGATGGCTACACCTTC,CASPRGGTGSDGYTF
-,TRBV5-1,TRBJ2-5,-,TGCGCCAGCAGTTTGGGTACAGGTTCTCAAGAGACCCAGTACTTC,CASSLGTGSQETQYF
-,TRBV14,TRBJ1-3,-,TGTGCCAGCAGTAAACAGACACAGTCTGGAAACACCATATATTTT,CASSKQTQSGNTIYF
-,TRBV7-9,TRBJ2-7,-,TGTGCCAGCAGCTTAGCCCCCCAGGGGCCCTCCTACGAGCAGTACTTC,CASSLAPQGPSYEQYF
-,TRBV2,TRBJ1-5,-,TGTGCCAGCAGACAGGACAATCAGCCCCAGCATTTT,CASRQDNQPQHF
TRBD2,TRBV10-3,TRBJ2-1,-,TGTGCCATCAGACCGGGACTAGCGGGGAACAATGAGCAGTTCTTC,CAIRPGLAGNNEQFF
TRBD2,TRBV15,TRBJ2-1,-,TGTGCCACCAGCAGAGGGCTAGCGGGAGATAGCTCCTACAATGAGCAGTTCTTC,CATSRGLAGDSSYNEQFF
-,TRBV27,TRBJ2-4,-,TGTGCCAGCAGTTTCAGGGGTGGCATTCAGTACTTC,CASSFRGGIQYF
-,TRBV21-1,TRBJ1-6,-,TGTGCCAGCAGCTCCAGGACAGGGGATAATTCACCCCTCCACTTT,CASSSRTGDNSPLHF
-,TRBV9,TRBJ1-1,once,TGTGCCAGCAGCGTAGGGAGCGGGTTGAACACTGAAGCTTTCTTT,CASSVGSGLNTEAFF
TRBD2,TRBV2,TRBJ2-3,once,TGTGCCAGCAGTGTTTCTAGCGGGGAATACACAGATACGCAGTATTTT,CASSVSSGEYTDTQYF
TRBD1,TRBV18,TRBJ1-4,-,TGTGCCAGCTCACCCTCGGGACAGAAAAATGAAAAACTGTTTTTT,CASSPSGQKNEKLFF
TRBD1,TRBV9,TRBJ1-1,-,TGTGCCAGCAGCGAGGCAGGGGGGAACACTGAAGCTTTCTTT,CASSEAGGNTEAFF
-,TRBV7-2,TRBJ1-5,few,TGTGCCAGCAGCTTAGAAGGGAGTCAGCCCCAGCATTTT,CASSLEGSQPQHF
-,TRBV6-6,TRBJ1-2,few,TGTGCCAGCAGTTACTCACTGAACTATGGCTACACCTTC,CASSYSLNYGYTF
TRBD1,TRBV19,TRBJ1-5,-,TGTGCCAGTAGTATGAAGGGACAGGGCAATCAGCCCCAGCATTTT,CASSMKGQGNQPQHF
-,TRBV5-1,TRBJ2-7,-,TGCGCCAGCAGCTTGGGGGGCTATCAATTCGGGCTCGAGCAGTACTTC,CASSLGGYQFGLEQYF
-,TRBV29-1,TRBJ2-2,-,TGCAGCGTTCTTGGGCAGGTGAACACCGGGGAGCTGTTTTTT,CSVLGQVNTGELFF
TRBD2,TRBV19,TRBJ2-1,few,TGTGCCAGTAGTAGGGCTAGCGGGGGGGCCAGTGAGCAGTTCTTC,CASSRASGGASEQFF
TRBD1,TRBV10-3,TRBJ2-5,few,TGTGCCATCAGACGGACAGGAGATGAAGAGACCCAGTACTTC,CAIRRTGDEETQYF
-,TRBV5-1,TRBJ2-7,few,TGCGCCAGCAGAAGGACAGATAGCTACGAGCAGTACTTC,CASRRTDSYEQYF
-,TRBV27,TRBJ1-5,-,TGTGCCAGCAGTTCCAGGGTGAGCAATCAGCCCCAGCATTTT,CASSSRVSNQPQHF
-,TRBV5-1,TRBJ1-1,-,TGCGCCAGCAGCATATGGACACTGAACACTGAAGCTTTCTTT,CASSIWTLNTEAFF
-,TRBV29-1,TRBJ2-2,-,TGCAGCGCCCGAAGGGGTTCCACCGGGGAGCTGTTTTTT,CSARRGSTGELFF
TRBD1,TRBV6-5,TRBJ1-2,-,TGTGCCAGCAGAGCACAGGGGACTAACTATGGCTACACCTTC,CASRAQGTNYGYTF
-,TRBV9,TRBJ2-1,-,TGTGCCAGCAGCGTAGCCGGGGGAACCTACAATGAGCAGTTCTTC,CASSVAGGTYNEQFF
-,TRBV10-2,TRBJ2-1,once,TGCGCCAGCAGTGAGGGCCAGAATGAGCAGTTCTTC,CASSEGQNEQFF
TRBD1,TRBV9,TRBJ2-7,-,TGTGCCAGCAGCGTATATGGACAGGGTTCGTCCTACGAGCAGTACTTC,CASSVYGQGSSYEQYF
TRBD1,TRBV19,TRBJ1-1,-,TGTGCCAGTCGCAGGGGGCTAGGGAGCACTGAAGCTTTCTTT,CASRRGLGSTEAFF
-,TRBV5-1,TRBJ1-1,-,TGCGCCAGCCTGGAGGAACCTAAGAACACTGAAGCTTTCTTT,CASLEEPKNTEAFF
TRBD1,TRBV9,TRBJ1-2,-,TGTGCCAGCAGCGTAGGGCAGGGGGCGCCTGGCTACACCTTC,CASSVGQGAPGYTF
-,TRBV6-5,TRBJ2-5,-,TGTGCCAGCAAAATGGGGGCGGGAGAGACCCAGTACTTC,CASKMGAGETQYF